This T cell receptor beta chain was profiled in a study of early T cells in non-severe SARS-CoV-2 infection. General study points: Lookups in VDJdb leaned toward anti-spike CD8 responses and missed private and CD4 specificities.

This clonotype occurred many times. Its antigen is not known. Germline CDR1 reads MNHEY; CDR2 reads SMNVEV (reference sequence). V was shortened by 3 bases and J by 1 base, with 9 bases between the two germline ends. This CDR3 has 14 amino acids. In TCRdb, the 5' RACE reads were re-called with MiXCR into one record per CDR3 protein. Counted here are tens of thousands of distinct CDR3 sequences, approximately 13% occurring once; the ten biggest clones make up around 3.8%. Specimen: whole blood. The V gene is TRBV27, the J gene TRBJ2-5; D is uncertain. The source of this sequence is an adult who was a healthcare worker with PCR-confirmed SARS-CoV-2 infection or an uninfected control (not recorded which). CDR3 region: CASSFRSSQETQYF. CDR3 in DNA: TGTGCCAGCAGTTTCAGATCGAGCCAAGAGACCCAGTACTTC.